The sequence of this TCR beta chain was determined in a study of identical twins. Study results and limitations: Cross-sectional statistical analysis was relied on for the conclusions, without the same donors being followed. Out-of-frame sharing of TCR alpha in monozygotic twins was underestimated by models.

Germline loops: CDR1 LGHDT, CDR2 YNNKEL (reference sequence). V was clipped by 2 bases and J by 0 bases; unmatched bases: 7. The CDR3 loop spans 17 amino acids. Comments on this clonotype: As yet, its antigen is unknown.

TCRdb reprocessed the 5' RACE reads via MiXCR and lists one record per CDR3 protein. The table has nearly 200,000 distinct CDR3 sequences, more than 15% seen once. These data also formed part of another study, on T cells expressing NK-cell markers.

The sequence derives from a woman aged 18-30 years in good health. Sequencing was performed on CD8+ T cells sorted from blood. The rearrangement uses TRBV3-1 and TRBJ2-5, with TRBD2 identical over 9 bases. CDR3 coding DNA: TGTGCCAGCAGCCAACCGACTAGCGGAAGGTACCAAGAGACCCAGTACTTC. This translates into CASSQPTSGRYQETQYF.